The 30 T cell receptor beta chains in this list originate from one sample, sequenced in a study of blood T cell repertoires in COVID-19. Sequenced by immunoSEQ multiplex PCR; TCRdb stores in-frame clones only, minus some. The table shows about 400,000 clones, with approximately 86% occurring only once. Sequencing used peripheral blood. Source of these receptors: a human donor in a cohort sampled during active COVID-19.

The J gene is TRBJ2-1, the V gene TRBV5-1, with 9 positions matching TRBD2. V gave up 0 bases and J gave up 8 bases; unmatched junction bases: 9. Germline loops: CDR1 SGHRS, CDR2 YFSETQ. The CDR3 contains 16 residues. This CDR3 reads CASSLDGGRAGDEQFF. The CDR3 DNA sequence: TGCGCCAGCAGCTTGGATGGCGGGAGGGCCGGGGATGAGCAGTTCTTC.

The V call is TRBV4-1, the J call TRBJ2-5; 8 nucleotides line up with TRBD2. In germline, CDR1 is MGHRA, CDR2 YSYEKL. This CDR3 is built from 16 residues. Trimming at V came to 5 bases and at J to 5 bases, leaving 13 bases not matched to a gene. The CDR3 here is CASSSGGQGLQETQYF. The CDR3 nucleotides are TGCGCCAGCAGCTCGGGAGGGCAAGGATTGCAGGAGACCCAGTACTTC.

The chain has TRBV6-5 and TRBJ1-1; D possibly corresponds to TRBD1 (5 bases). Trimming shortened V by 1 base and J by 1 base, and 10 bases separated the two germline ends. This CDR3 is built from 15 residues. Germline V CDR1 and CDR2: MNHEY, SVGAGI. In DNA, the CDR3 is TGTGCCAGCAGTTACTTCCAGCAGGGGAACACTGAAGCTTTCTTT. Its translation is CASSYFQQGNTEAFF.

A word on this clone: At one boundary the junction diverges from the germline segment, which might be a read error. The CDR3 loop is CASSLASGANTGELFF. The CDR3 region has the DNA TGTGCTAGCAGCTTAGCATCAGGGGCGAACACCGGGGAGCTGTTTTTT. V and J are TRBV7-7 and TRBJ2-2; D might be TRBD1 (6 bases). Germline V CDR1 and CDR2: SSHAT, FNYEAQ (reference sequence). The length of the CDR3 is 16 residues.

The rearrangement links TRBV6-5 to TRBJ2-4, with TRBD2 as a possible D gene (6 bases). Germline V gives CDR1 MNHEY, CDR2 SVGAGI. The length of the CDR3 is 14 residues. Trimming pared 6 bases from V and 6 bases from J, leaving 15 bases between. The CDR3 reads CASSPDVGGNIQYF. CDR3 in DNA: TGTGCCAGCAGCCCAGATGTGGGGGGAAACATTCAGTACTTC.

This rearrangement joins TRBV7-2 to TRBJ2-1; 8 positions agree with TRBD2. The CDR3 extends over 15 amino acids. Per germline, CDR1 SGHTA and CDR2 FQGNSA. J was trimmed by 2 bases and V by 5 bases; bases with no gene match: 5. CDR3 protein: CASSPSAGAYNEQFF. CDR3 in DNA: TGTGCCAGCAGCCCCTCAGCGGGAGCCTACAATGAGCAGTTCTTC.

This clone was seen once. The CDR3 region is CASSQDLAGANNEQFF. The CDR3 DNA reads as TGCGCCAGCAGCCAAGATTTAGCGGGGGCAAACAATGAGCAGTTCTTC. V and J are TRBV4-1 and TRBJ2-1; TRBD2 aligns across 9 bases. The V segment lost 0 bases and the J segment 5 bases; nucleotides outside the gene matches: 5. CDR3 length: 16 amino acids. Germline CDR1 MGHRA, CDR2 YSYEKL.

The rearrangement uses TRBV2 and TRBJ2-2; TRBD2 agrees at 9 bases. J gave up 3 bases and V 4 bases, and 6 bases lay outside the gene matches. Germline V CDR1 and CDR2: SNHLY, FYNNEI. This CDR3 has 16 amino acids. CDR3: CASSVQREADTGELFF. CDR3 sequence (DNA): TGTGCCAGCAGTGTGCAGCGGGAGGCGGACACCGGGGAGCTGTTTTTT.

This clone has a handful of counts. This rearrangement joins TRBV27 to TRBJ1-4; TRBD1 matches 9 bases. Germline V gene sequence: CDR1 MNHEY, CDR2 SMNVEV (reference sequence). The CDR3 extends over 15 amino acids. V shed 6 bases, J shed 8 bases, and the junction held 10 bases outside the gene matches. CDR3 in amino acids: CASRGTTGGGEKLFF. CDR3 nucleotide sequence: TGTGCCAGCAGAGGGACGACAGGGGGTGGGGAAAAACTGTTTTTT.

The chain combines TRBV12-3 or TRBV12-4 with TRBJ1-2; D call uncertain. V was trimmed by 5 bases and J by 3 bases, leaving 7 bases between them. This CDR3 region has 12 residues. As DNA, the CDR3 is TGTGCCAGCAGTCTCGCGTACTATGGCTACACCTTC. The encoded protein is CASSLAYYGYTF.

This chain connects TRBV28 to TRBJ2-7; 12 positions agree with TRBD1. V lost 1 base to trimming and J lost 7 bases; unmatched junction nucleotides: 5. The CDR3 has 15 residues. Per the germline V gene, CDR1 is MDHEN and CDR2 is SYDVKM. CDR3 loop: CASSLSGQGAEEQYF. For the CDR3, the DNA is TGTGCCAGCAGTTTATCGGGACAGGGGGCGGAAGAGCAGTACTTC.

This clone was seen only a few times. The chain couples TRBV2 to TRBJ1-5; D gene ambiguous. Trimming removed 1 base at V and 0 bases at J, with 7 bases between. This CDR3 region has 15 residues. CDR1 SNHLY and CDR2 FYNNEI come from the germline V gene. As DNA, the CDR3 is TGTGCCAGCAGTGAAGGGGAGAATAGCAATCAGCCCCAGCATTTT. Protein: CASSEGENSNQPQHF.

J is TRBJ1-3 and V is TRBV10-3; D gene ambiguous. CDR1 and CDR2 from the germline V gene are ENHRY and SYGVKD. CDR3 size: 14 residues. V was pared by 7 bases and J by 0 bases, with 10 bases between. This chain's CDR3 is CAITPVDSGNTIYF. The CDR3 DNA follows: TGTGCCATCACGCCAGTCGACTCTGGAAACACCATATATTTT.

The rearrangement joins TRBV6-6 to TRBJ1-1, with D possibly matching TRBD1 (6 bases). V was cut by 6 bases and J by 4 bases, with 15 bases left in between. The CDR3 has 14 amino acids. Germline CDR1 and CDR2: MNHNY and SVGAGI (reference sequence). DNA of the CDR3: TGTGCCAGCAGACATTACACAGGGCTCACTGAAGCTTTCTTT. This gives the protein CASRHYTGLTEAFF.

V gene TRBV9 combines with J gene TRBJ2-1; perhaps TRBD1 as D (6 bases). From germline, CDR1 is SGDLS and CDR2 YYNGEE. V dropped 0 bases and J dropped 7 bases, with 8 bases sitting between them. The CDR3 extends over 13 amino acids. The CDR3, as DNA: TGTGCCAGCAGCGTAGACAGGGCAAATGAGCAGTTCTTC. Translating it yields CASSVDRANEQFF.

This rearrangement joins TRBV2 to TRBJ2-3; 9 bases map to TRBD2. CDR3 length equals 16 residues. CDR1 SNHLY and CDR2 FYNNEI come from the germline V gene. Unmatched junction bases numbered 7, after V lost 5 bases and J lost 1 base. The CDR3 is CASSRISGRGTDTQYF. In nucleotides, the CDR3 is TGTGCCAGCAGTCGCATTAGCGGGAGAGGCACAGATACGCAGTATTTT. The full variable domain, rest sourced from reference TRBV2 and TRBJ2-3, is EPEVTQTPSHQVTQMGQEVILRCVPISNHLYFYWYRQILGQKVEFLVSFYNNEISEKSEIFDDQFSVERPDGSNFTLKIRSTKLEDSAMYFCASSRISGRGTDTQYFGPGTRLTVL.

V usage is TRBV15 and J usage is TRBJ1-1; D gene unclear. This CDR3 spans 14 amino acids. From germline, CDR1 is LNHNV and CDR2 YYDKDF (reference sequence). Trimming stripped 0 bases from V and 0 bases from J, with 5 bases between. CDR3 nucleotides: TGTGCCACCAGCAGAGATCAAATGAACACTGAAGCTTTCTTT. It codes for CATSRDQMNTEAFF.

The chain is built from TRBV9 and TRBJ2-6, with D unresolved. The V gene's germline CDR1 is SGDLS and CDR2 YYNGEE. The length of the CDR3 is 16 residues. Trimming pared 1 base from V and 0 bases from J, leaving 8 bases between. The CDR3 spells CASSVYRSSGANVLTF. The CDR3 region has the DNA TGTGCCAGCAGCGTATACAGAAGCTCTGGGGCCAACGTCCTGACTTTC.

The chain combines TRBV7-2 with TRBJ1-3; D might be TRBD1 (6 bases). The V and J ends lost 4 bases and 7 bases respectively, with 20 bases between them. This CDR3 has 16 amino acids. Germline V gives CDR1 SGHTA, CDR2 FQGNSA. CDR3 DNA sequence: TGTGCCAGCAGCTGTGAACAGGGTTTTGGGTTTAACACCATATATTTT. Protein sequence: CASSCEQGFGFNTIYF.

The DNA for the CDR3 is TGTGCCAGCAGAGCCTCCTGGACAGGGCTTTCTGGGGCCAACGTCCTGACTTTC. It translates to CASRASWTGLSGANVLTF. The chain links TRBV7-9 to TRBJ2-6; 8 nucleotides line up with TRBD1. The CDR3 is made up of 18 amino acids. V shed 6 bases and J 1 base; nucleotides not matched to a gene: 11. Germline V gives CDR1 SEHNR, CDR2 FQNEAQ (reference sequence).

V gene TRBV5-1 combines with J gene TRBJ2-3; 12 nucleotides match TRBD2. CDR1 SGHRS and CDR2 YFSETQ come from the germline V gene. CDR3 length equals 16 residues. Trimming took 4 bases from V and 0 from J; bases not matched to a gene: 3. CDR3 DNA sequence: TGCGCCAGCAGCATAGGACTAGCGGGGAGCACAGATACGCAGTATTTT. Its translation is CASSIGLAGSTDTQYF.

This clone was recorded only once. CDR3 in DNA: TGTGCCAGCCGGGAAACACACTCGAAAACAGATACGCAGTATTTT. This gives the protein CASRETHSKTDTQYF. The chain uses TRBV28 and TRBJ2-3; weak D call: TRBD2 (5 bases). The CDR3 runs 15 residues. V lost 8 bases to trimming and J lost 3 bases, with 18 bases between them. The germline CDR1 and CDR2 sequences are MDHEN and SYDVKM.

DNA for the CDR3: TGTGCCAGCTCACCTGTTCGGGGGGCTGACGGCTCTGGAAACACCATATATTTT. This gives the protein CASSPVRGADGSGNTIYF. The chain is built from TRBV18 and TRBJ1-3; tentative D call: TRBD1 (6 bases). Trimming removed 3 bases at V and 0 bases at J, with 18 bases between. This CDR3 region has 18 residues. Germline V gene lookup returns CDR1 KGHSH and CDR2 LQKENI.

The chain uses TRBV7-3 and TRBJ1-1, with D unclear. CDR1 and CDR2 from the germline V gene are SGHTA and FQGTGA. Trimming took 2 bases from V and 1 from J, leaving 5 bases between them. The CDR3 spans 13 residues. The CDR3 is CASSLQSNTEAFF. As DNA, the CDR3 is TGTGCCAGCAGCTTACAGTCGAACACTGAAGCTTTCTTT.

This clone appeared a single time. CDR3 nucleotide sequence: TGTGCCAGCAGCCAAGACCCGTCGGGGACATTCGTCCTGACTTTC. As protein: CASSQDPSGTFVLTF. The chain recombines TRBV3-1 (or the pseudogene TRBV3-2) with TRBJ2-6, with a tentative D call TRBD1 (6 bases). CDR3 size: 15 residues. Trimming took off 0 bases at V and 12 bases at J, with 15 bases between the two ends. Germline V CDR1 and CDR2: LGHDT, YNNKEL (reference sequence).

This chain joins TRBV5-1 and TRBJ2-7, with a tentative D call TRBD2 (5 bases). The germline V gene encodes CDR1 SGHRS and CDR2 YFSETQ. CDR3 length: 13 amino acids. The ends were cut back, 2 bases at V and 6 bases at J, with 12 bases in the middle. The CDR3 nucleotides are TGCGCCAGCAGCTTTGAGGGATCTGGCGAGCAGTACTTC. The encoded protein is CASSFEGSGEQYF.

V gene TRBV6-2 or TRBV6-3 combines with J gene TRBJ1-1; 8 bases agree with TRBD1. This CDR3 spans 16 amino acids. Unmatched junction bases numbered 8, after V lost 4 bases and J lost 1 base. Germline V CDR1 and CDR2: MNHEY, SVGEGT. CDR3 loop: CASSSDRVLRNTEAFF. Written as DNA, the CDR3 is TGTGCCAGCAGTTCGGACAGGGTCTTAAGGAACACTGAAGCTTTCTTT.

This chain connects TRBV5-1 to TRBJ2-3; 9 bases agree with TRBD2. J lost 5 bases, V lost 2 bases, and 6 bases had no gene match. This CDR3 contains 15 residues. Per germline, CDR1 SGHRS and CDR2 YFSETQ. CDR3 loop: CASSFDAGGRDTQYF. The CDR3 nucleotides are TGCGCCAGCAGCTTCGACGCGGGAGGGCGAGATACGCAGTATTTT.

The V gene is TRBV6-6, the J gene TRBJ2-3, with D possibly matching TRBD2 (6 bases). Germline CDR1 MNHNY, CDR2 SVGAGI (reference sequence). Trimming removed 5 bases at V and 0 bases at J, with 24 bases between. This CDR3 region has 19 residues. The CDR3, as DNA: TGTGCCAGCAGTCCCCACTGGGGGATAGCGGTAGCTAGCACAGATACGCAGTATTTT. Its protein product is CASSPHWGIAVASTDTQYF.

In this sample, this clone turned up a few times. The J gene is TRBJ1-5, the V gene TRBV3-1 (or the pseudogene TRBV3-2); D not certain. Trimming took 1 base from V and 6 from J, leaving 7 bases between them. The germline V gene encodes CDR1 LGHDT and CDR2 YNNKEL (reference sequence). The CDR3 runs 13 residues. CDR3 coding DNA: TGTGCCAGCAGCCAAGTAGCCGGTCAGCCCCAGCATTTT. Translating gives CASSQVAGQPQHF.